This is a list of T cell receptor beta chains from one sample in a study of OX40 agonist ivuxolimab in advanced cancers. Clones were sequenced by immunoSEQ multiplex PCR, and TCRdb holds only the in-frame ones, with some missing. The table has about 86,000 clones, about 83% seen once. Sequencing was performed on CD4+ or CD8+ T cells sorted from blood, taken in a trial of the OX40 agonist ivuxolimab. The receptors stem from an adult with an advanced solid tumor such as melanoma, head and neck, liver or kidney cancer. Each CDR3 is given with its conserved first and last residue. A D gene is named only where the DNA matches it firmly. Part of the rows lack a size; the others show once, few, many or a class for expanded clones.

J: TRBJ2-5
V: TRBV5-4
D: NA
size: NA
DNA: TGTGCCAGCAGCTTGGGGATAGCCCCAGAGACCCAGTACTTC
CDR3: CASSLGIAPETQYF

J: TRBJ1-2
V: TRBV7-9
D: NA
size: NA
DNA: TGTGCCAGCAGCTTAGATAGGACACTTGGCTACACCTTC
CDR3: CASSLDRTLGYTF

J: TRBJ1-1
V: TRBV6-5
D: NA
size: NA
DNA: TGTGCCAGCACCCTAGGGGAGGTAAAAGCTTTCTTT
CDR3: CASTLGEVKAFF

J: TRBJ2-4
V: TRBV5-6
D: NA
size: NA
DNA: TGTGCCAGCAGCTTGTCGGGAGCCAAAAACATTCAGTACTTC
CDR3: CASSLSGAKNIQYF

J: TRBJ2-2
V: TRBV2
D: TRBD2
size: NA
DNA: TGTGCCAGCAGCCAGACTAGCCGCTCCGGGGAGCTGTTTTTT
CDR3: CASSQTSRSGELFF

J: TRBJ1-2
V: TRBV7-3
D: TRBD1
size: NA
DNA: TGTGCCAGCAGCCCAGGGGGCGTCCTAAACTATGGCTACACCTTC
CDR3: CASSPGGVLNYGYTF

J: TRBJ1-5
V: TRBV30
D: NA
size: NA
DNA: TGTGCCTGGAGTGGGAGCAATCAGCCCCAGCATTTT
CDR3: CAWSGSNQPQHF

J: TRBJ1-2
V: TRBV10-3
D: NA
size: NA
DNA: TGTGCCATCAGCTTAGGGGGTGAAGGGTATGGCTACACCTTC
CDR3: CAISLGGEGYGYTF

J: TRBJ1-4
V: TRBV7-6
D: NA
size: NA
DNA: TGTGCCAGCAGCCCAGGACGGGAGGAAAAACTGTTTTTT
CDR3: CASSPGREEKLFF

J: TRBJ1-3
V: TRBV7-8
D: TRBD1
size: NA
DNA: TGTGCCAGCAGCTTAGATCCTAGTCGACAGGGATCTGGAAACACCATATATTTT
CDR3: CASSLDPSRQGSGNTIYF

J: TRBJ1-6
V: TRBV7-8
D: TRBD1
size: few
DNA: TGTGCCAGCAGCCGCCACAAAGGGACAGGGGTATCACCCCTCCACTTT
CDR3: CASSRHKGTGVSPLHF

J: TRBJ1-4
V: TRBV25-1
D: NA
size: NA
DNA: TGTGCCAGCAGTGTGGGAGACAGCTATGAAAAACTGTTTTTT
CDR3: CASSVGDSYEKLFF

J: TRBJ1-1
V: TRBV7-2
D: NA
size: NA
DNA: TGTGCCAGCAGCTTACAAACAGGAAACACTGAAGCTTTCTTT
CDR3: CASSLQTGNTEAFF

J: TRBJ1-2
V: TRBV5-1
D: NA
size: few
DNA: TGCGCCAGCAGCCCCACGGCGGGGGGAAACGGCTACACCTTC
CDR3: CASSPTAGGNGYTF

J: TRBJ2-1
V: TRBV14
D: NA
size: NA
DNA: TGTGCCAGCAGCCAAGATAACGGGGGTTTTAGTGAGCAGTTCTTC
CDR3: CASSQDNGGFSEQFF

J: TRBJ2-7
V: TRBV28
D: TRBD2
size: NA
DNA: TGTGCCAGCAGTAGTAGCGGGTTTGATCTTACCGAGCAGTACTTC
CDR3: CASSSSGFDLTEQYF

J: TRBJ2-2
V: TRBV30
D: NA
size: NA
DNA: TGTGCCTGGAGAGCGGATGAGGGCACCGGGGAGCTGTTTTTT
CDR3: CAWRADEGTGELFF

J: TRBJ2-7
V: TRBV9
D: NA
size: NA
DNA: TGTGCCAGCAGCAACCTAGGGGACGGAGGCTCCTACGAGCAGTACTTC
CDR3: CASSNLGDGGSYEQYF

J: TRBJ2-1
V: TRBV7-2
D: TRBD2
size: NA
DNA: TGTGCCAGCAGCTTATATGGGACTAATGCTGAGCAGTTCTTC
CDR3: CASSLYGTNAEQFF

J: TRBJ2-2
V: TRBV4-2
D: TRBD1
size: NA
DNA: TGTGCCAGCAGCCAAATAAAATTGGGACAGCCGAACACCGGGGAGCTGTTTTTT
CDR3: CASSQIKLGQPNTGELFF

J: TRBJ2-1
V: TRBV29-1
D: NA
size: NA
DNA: TGCAGCGTTGAAGATGAAGGCCAGGGGCAGTTCTTC
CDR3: CSVEDEGQGQFF

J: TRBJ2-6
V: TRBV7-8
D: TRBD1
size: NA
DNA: TGTGCCAGCAGCTTCGGACAGGGCTACTCTGGGGCCAACGTCCTGACTTTC
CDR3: CASSFGQGYSGANVLTF

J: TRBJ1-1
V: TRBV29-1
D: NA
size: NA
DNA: TGCAGCGTTGAAATCGGGGGGGTGGCTTTCTTT
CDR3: CSVEIGGVAFF

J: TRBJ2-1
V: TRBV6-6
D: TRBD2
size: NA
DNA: TGTGCCAGCAGTTCCGGACTAGCTCGTGAGCAGTTCTTC
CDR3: CASSSGLAREQFF

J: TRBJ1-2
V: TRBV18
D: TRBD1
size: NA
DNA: TGTGCCAGCTCACCCGGGACAGGGGTTTATGGCTACACCTTC
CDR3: CASSPGTGVYGYTF

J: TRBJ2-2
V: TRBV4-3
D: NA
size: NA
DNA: TGCGCCAGCAGCCAAGATAAGGGTTTCACCGGGGAGCTGTTTTTT
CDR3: CASSQDKGFTGELFF

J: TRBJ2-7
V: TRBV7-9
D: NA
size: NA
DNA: TGTGCCAGCAGCTACCCCCGGGGGACATTGAATTGGGACGAGCAGTACTTC
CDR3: CASSYPRGTLNWDEQYF

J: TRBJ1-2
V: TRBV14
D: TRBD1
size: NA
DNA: TGTGCCAGCAGCCGAAGTATGGACAGGGTGTGGGGCTACACCTTC
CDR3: CASSRSMDRVWGYTF

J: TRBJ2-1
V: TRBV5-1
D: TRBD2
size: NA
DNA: TGCGCCAGCAGCGGACAGAGCGGGGGCTACAATGAGCAGTTCTTC
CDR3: CASSGQSGGYNEQFF

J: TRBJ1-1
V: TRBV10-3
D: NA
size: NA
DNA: TGTGCCATCAGTGAGTATGGGGTCAGGGCGGCTGAAGCTTTCTTT
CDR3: CAISEYGVRAAEAFF

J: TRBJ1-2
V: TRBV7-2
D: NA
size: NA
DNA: TGTGCCAGCAGCCCAGACCCAAGCTATGGCTACACCTTC
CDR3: CASSPDPSYGYTF

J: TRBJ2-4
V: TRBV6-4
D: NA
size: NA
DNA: TGTGCCATGCGAGACGAGCGACAGCAAAAAAACATTCAGTACTTC
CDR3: CAMRDERQQKNIQYF

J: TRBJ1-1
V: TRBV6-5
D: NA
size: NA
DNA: TGTGCCAGCACCCACGGGGCCTACGCGAACACTGAAGCTTTCTTT
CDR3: CASTHGAYANTEAFF

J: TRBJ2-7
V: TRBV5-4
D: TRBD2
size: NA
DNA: TGTGCCAGCAGCTCCGGCGGCAGCGGGAGCTACGAGCAGTACTTC
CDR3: CASSSGGSGSYEQYF

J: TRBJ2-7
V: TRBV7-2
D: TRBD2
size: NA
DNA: TGTGCCAGCAGCTCCCAGCGGGGAACCTACGAGCAGTACTTC
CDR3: CASSSQRGTYEQYF

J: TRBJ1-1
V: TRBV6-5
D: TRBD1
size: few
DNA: TGTGCCAGCAGACTGGGACAGGGCGGCACTGAAGCTTTCTTT
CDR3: CASRLGQGGTEAFF

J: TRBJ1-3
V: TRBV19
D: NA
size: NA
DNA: TGTGCCAGTAGTATCCAAGCGGACTTATCTGGAAACACCATATATTTT
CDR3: CASSIQADLSGNTIYF

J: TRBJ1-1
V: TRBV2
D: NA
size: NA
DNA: TGTGCCAGCAGTGAGGGCAGACCTATGAACACTGAAGCTTTCTTT
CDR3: CASSEGRPMNTEAFF

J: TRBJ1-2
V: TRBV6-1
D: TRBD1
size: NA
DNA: TGTGCCAGCAGTGTGGGGGACAGGACTAACTATGGCTACACCTTC
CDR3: CASSVGDRTNYGYTF

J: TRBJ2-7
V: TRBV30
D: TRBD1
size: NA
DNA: TGTGCCTGGAGTGTACTTCAGGGGGCTTACGAGCAGTACTTC
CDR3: CAWSVLQGAYEQYF

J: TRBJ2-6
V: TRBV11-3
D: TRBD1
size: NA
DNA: TGTGCCAGCAGTCACAGGGGAAATGGGGCCAACGTCCTGACTTTC
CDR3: CASSHRGNGANVLTF

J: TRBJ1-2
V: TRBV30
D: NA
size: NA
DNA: TGTGCCTGGAGGCACACCTCTCAGGGAGGTGGCTACACCTTC
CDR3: CAWRHTSQGGGYTF